The 28 T cell receptor beta chains in this list originate from one sample, sequenced in a study of blood T cell repertoires in COVID-19. Produced via immunoSEQ multiplex PCR; TCRdb's table is partial and in-frame only. Seen here are about 52,000 clones, roughly 91% observed once, and the top ten hold roughly 3%. Sample: peripheral blood. Every receptor here comes from a human donor in a cohort sampled during active COVID-19.

CDR3 residues: CASGGGVWVEDTQYF. As DNA, the CDR3 is TGCGCCAGCGGAGGGGGCGTGTGGGTGGAAGATACGCAGTATTTT. J is TRBJ2-3 and V is TRBV10-2, with TRBD1 as a possible D gene (7 bases). CDR1 is WSHSY and CDR2 is SAAADI in the germline V gene. Between the trimmed V and J ends, which lost 8 bases and 5 bases, there was a span of 20 bases. This CDR3 is 15 amino acids long.

CDR3 in DNA: TGTGCCAGCAGCAGTAGCGGGAGGGCCCTCACTGAGCAGTTCTTC. Protein: CASSSSGRALTEQFF. The chain links TRBV7-9 to TRBJ2-1, with 11 bases fitting TRBD2. The CDR3 totals 15 residues. The V segment lost 5 bases and the J segment 9 bases; nucleotides outside the gene matches: 9. Germline V gene sequence: CDR1 SEHNR, CDR2 FQNEAQ (reference sequence).

This rearrangement joins TRBV5-1 to TRBJ2-1; 9 bases line up with TRBD1. Germline values: CDR1 SGHRS, CDR2 YFSETQ. J lost 11 bases, V lost 3 bases, and 12 bases had no gene match. The CDR3 totals 15 residues. CDR3 sequence (DNA): TGCGCCAGCAGCTATGGTCCCGGGACAGGGAACAAGCAGTTCTTC. This translates into CASSYGPGTGNKQFF.

The chain couples TRBV18 to TRBJ2-5; the D gene is possibly TRBD1 (5 bases). Looked up from germline, CDR1 is KGHSH and CDR2 is LQKENI. CDR3 length: 14 residues. With 1 base removed from V and 5 bases from J, the gap between germline ends came to 11 bases. CDR3 residues: CASSPRSKGETQYF. In DNA, the CDR3 is TGTGCCAGCTCACCACGTTCCAAGGGGGAGACCCAGTACTTC.

The chain uses TRBV7-8 and TRBJ1-2; D is uncertain. This CDR3 has 14 amino acids. Germline CDR1 SGHVS, CDR2 FQNEAQ. The germline V and J ends were trimmed by 1 base and 0 bases, with 6 bases remaining between them. The CDR3 loop reads CASSLGAPNYGYTF. CDR3 coding DNA: TGTGCCAGCAGCTTAGGGGCTCCTAACTATGGCTACACCTTC.

This chain joins TRBV28 and TRBJ1-5; 7 positions agree with TRBD1. Germline CDR1 is MDHEN and CDR2 is SYDVKM. The CDR3 runs 16 residues. V shed 8 bases, J shed 2 bases, and the junction held 12 bases outside the gene matches. Here the CDR3 DNA reads TGTGCCAGCCCTCCCACAGGGGTTTGGGGCAATCAGCCCCAGCATTTT. Its protein product is CASPPTGVWGNQPQHF. Full variable domain (rest looked up from reference TRBV28 and TRBJ1-5): DVKVTQSSRYLVKRTGEKVFLECVQDMDHENMFWYRQDPGLGLRLIYFSYDVKMKEKGDIPEGYSVSREKKERFSLILESASTNQTSMYLCASPPTGVWGNQPQHFGDGTRLSIL.

The chain carries TRBV5-1 and TRBJ2-1, with TRBD1 matching 10 bases. The CDR3 loop spans 15 amino acids. The V segment lost 5 bases and the J segment 3 bases; nucleotides outside the gene matches: 5. Germline CDR1 is SGHRS and CDR2 is YFSETQ. CDR3 bases: TGCGCCAGCAGATCCGGGACAGGGGTCTACAATGAGCAGTTCTTC. This codes for CASRSGTGVYNEQFF.

The V gene is TRBV6-5, the J gene TRBJ1-6; D not certain. Germline CDR1 and CDR2: MNHEY and SVGAGI. The CDR3 runs 14 residues. Trimming pared 5 bases from V and 6 bases from J, leaving 11 bases between. CDR3 DNA sequence: TGTGCCAGCAGTCAGATGGTTGGTAATTCACCCCTCCACTTT. It specifies CASSQMVGNSPLHF.

The gene calls are TRBV30 and TRBJ1-1; 7 bases line up with TRBD1. The V gene end was trimmed by 3 bases and the J gene end by 2 bases; junction bases not matched to a gene: 6. The CDR3 has 14 amino acids. Germline CDR1 reads GTSNPN; CDR2 reads SVGIG (reference sequence). As DNA, the CDR3 is TGTGCCTGGAGGATGACAGGGATCAACACTGAAGCTTTCTTT. Amino acid sequence: CAWRMTGINTEAFF.

The rearrangement uses TRBV9 and TRBJ1-1; D is undetermined. The CDR3 has 15 residues. The germline gives CDR1 SGDLS, CDR2 YYNGEE. The ends were cut back, 0 bases at V and 1 base at J, with 10 bases in the middle. As DNA, the CDR3 is TGTGCCAGCAGCGTAGATCCGGGAGGGAACACTGAAGCTTTCTTT. Its translation is CASSVDPGGNTEAFF.

The V call is TRBV7-2, the J call TRBJ2-7; D call uncertain. Germline V gene sequence: CDR1 SGHTA, CDR2 FQGNSA. V lost 0 bases and J lost 5, with 5 bases in between. The CDR3 loop spans 12 amino acids. The CDR3 is CASSLATDEQYF. The CDR3 coding sequence is TGTGCCAGCAGCTTAGCAACGGACGAGCAGTACTTC.

The chain employs TRBV7-6 and TRBJ2-7; 12 bases are a match to TRBD2. The CDR3 totals 16 residues. The V gene's germline CDR1 is SGHVS and CDR2 FNYEAQ. Germline trimming cut 5 bases from V and 0 bases from J; bases unmatched to any gene: 5. The CDR3 DNA follows: TGTGCCAGCAGCGCCCGACTAGCGGGGGACTCCTACGAGCAGTACTTC. Residues: CASSARLAGDSYEQYF.

The chain combines TRBV5-1 with TRBJ1-2; a weak D match, TRBD1 (5 bases). The V gene's germline CDR1 is SGHRS and CDR2 YFSETQ. The CDR3 has 14 residues. V lost 4 bases and J lost 4, with 14 bases in between. The CDR3 nucleotides are TGCGCCAGCAGCCAACAGACAGACACCTATGGCTACACCTTC. Amino acid sequence: CASSQQTDTYGYTF.

The chain carries TRBV15 and TRBJ2-5; 13 bases are shared with TRBD2. J was trimmed by 4 bases and V by 5 bases; bases with no gene match: 7. The CDR3 runs to 16 residues. CDR1 is LNHNV, CDR2 YYDKDF, per germline (reference sequence). The CDR3 region is CATSFGLAGAGETQYF. In DNA form, the CDR3 reads TGTGCCACCAGCTTCGGACTAGCGGGAGCGGGAGAGACCCAGTACTTC.

The chain joins TRBV28 to TRBJ2-7, with D maybe TRBD1 (6 bases). This CDR3 has 16 residues. The V and J ends lost 6 bases and 3 bases respectively, with 21 bases between them. CDR1 is MDHEN and CDR2 is SYDVKM in the germline V gene. CDR3 DNA sequence: TGTGCCAGCAGCCCCCCAGGGGTAGCTACCTTCTACGAGCAGTACTTC. Translating it yields CASSPPGVATFYEQYF.

The chain combines TRBV6-2 or TRBV6-3 with TRBJ1-1; D unresolved. The germline CDR1 and CDR2 sequences are MNHEY and SVGEGT. This CDR3 has 13 residues. V was shortened by 0 bases and J by 1 base, with 3 bases between the two germline ends. In DNA, the CDR3 is TGTGCCAGCAGTTACTCGGCGAACACTGAAGCTTTCTTT. Translating it yields CASSYSANTEAFF.

Of note for this clone: The junction departs from germline at one end; a sequencing error may be responsible. V and J are TRBV9 and TRBJ2-1; D is possibly TRBD1 (6 bases). Germline CDR1 SGDLS, CDR2 YYNGEE. The CDR3 totals 16 residues. The CDR3 spells CASSVALQGSDNEQFF. CDR3 sequence (DNA): TGTGCCAGCAGCGTAGCCCTACAGGGCTCCGACAATGAGCAGTTCTTC.

The J gene is TRBJ2-5, the V gene TRBV19, with 10 bases aligning to TRBD1. The CDR3 has 17 residues. V dropped 4 bases and J dropped 0; count of bases not matched to a gene: 8. Germline CDR1 LNHDA, CDR2 SQIVND (reference sequence). CDR3 coding DNA: TGTGCCAGTAGTACCGGACGGGACAGGGGTTACCAAGAGACCCAGTACTTC. Encoded protein: CASSTGRDRGYQETQYF.

The chain recombines TRBV3-1 (or the pseudogene TRBV3-2) with TRBJ2-2, with 12 bases that match TRBD2. Germline V lookup: CDR1 LGHDT, CDR2 YNNKEL (reference sequence). Trimming cost V 4 bases and J 4 bases; bases outside gene matches: 7. There are 17 residues in the CDR3. The CDR3 is CASSPGTSGLSTGELFF. The CDR3 nucleotides are TGTGCCAGCAGCCCCGGGACTAGCGGGCTGAGCACCGGGGAGCTGTTTTTT.

The V gene is TRBV3-1 (or the pseudogene TRBV3-2), the J gene TRBJ1-1; D remains ambiguous. Trimming removed 5 bases from V and 0 bases from J, with 13 bases in between. Germline-derived CDR1 and CDR2 are LGHDT and YNNKEL (reference sequence). The CDR3 is 15 amino acids. For the CDR3, the DNA is TGTGCCAGCAGCGAAAGAGGCAAGATGAACACTGAAGCTTTCTTT. Translation: CASSERGKMNTEAFF.

The sample holds one count of this clone. V usage is TRBV19 and J usage is TRBJ2-1, with D uncertain. Trimming removed 8 bases from V and 7 bases from J, with 9 bases in between. The V gene's germline CDR1 is LNHDA and CDR2 SQIVND (reference sequence). The CDR3 has 11 residues. Here the CDR3 reads CASSVSNEQFF. CDR3 DNA: TGTGCCAGTTCTGTGAGTAATGAGCAGTTCTTC.

The chain has TRBV30 and TRBJ1-2; D is possibly TRBD1 (6 bases). The CDR3 runs 13 residues. Germline lookup yields CDR1 GTSNPN and CDR2 SVGIG (reference sequence). Trimming took 8 bases from V and 4 from J, leaving 17 bases between them. CDR3 sequence reads: CASLGGQGYGYTF. CDR3 DNA sequence: TGTGCCAGCTTGGGGGGGCAGGGCTATGGCTACACCTTC.

This clone showed up just a few times. This chain connects TRBV5-4 to TRBJ2-1, with TRBD1 matching 7 bases. Germline V gene lookup returns CDR1 SGHNT and CDR2 YYREEE (reference sequence). The CDR3 has 13 residues. J was trimmed by 6 bases and V by 0 bases; bases with no gene match: 0. The CDR3 DNA follows: TGTGCCAGCAGCTTGGCAGGGGGCAATGAGCAGTTCTTC. Protein: CASSLAGGNEQFF.

The chain uses TRBV11-2 and TRBJ2-7, with D perhaps TRBD2 (5 bases). Trimming shortened V by 1 base and J by 4 bases, and 14 bases separated the two germline ends. CDR3 length: 15 amino acids. Germline loops: CDR1 SGHAT, CDR2 FQNNGV. The CDR3 spells CASSLAPSGSYEQYF. CDR3 coding DNA: TGTGCCAGCAGCTTAGCCCCCAGCGGAAGTTACGAGCAGTACTTC.

The J gene is TRBJ1-2, the V gene TRBV10-3, with D uncertain. Germline V CDR1 and CDR2: ENHRY, SYGVKD. The V and J ends lost 4 bases and 7 bases respectively, with 16 bases between them. The CDR3 consists of 14 residues. The CDR3 loop is CAISGSGSSGGYTF. As DNA, the CDR3 is TGTGCCATCAGTGGTTCAGGCTCCAGCGGTGGCTACACCTTC.

The chain is built from TRBV13 and TRBJ1-1; no reliable D call. The V end was cut by 0 bases, the J end by 7 bases, with 6 bases between. The germline V gene has CDR1 PRHDT and CDR2 FYEKMQ (reference sequence). The CDR3 totals 12 residues. The CDR3 sequence is CASSLGRSEAFF. The CDR3 coding sequence is TGTGCCAGCAGCTTAGGACGGAGTGAAGCTTTCTTT.

The chain joins TRBV5-4 to TRBJ2-7; the D gene is possibly TRBD2 (6 bases). CDR1 and CDR2 (germline): SGHNT, YYREEE (reference sequence). Trimming took 4 bases from V and 1 from J, leaving 12 bases between them. CDR3 length equals 14 residues. CDR3 coding DNA: TGTGCCAGCAGCAAAAGCGCGGGGTCCTACGAGCAGTACTTC. Translated, it gives CASSKSAGSYEQYF.

The gene calls are TRBV7-6 and TRBJ1-4, with a tentative D call TRBD1 (6 bases). The CDR3 covers 15 residues. Trimming removed 5 bases from V and 5 bases from J, with 15 bases in between. Germline CDR1 is SGHVS and CDR2 is FNYEAQ. CDR3 nucleotide sequence: TGTGCCAGCAGCCGCTTACGGACAGCAAATGAAAAACTGTTTTTT. Translated: CASSRLRTANEKLFF.